This is a list of T cell receptor beta chains from one sample in a study of T cell clonotyping in hematopoietic cell transplantation. Profiling relied on immunoSEQ multiplex PCR, and the TCRdb table lists in-frame clones only, not all of them. The data show approximately 7,200 clones, 89% seen once. The material sequenced was PBMCs, taken 30 days after allogeneic stem cell transplant. Every receptor here comes from a female patient aged 50-60 years who had an allogeneic stem cell transplant from an unrelated donor, so the T cells may come from the graft donor. Some clones in this sample may be carry-over from other donors' samples. The CDR3 runs from the conserved cysteine through the conserved F or W. A D gene is named only where the DNA matches it firmly. For some rows the clone size is stated as once, few or many, or as a class when expanded; others skip it.

V,J,D,size,DNA,CDR3
TRBV27,TRBJ1-1,.,.,TGTGCCAGCAAGGGGTTCGGGAGCACTGAAGCTTTCTTT,CASKGFGSTEAFF
TRBV7-9,TRBJ2-1,TRBD2,once,TGTGCCAGCAGCTTTTTTAGCGGGAGGGGAAATGAGCAGTTCTTC,CASSFFSGRGNEQFF
TRBV30,TRBJ2-7,TRBD1,.,TGTGCCTGGAATCCGGGACAGACAATGCACGAGCAGTACTTC,CAWNPGQTMHEQYF
TRBV6-5,TRBJ1-2,.,.,TGTGCCAGCAGCCGGACAGATTATGGCTACACCTTC,CASSRTDYGYTF
TRBV19,TRBJ1-1,.,.,TGTGCCTCCATACCCCGGGGGATGAACACTGAAGCTTTCTTT,CASIPRGMNTEAFF
TRBV25-1,TRBJ2-7,.,.,TGTGCCAGCAGTGACGGAAAGTCCGGGGGTGACGAGCAGTACTTC,CASSDGKSGGDEQYF
TRBV6-5,TRBJ1-2,.,.,TGTGCCAGCAGTGGAACATACTATGGCTACACCTTC,CASSGTYYGYTF
TRBV6-6,TRBJ1-2,.,.,TGTGCCAGCAACCATAGGGACTATGGCTACACCTTC,CASNHRDYGYTF
TRBV30,TRBJ1-3,.,.,TGTGCCTGGAGTGAGTCTGGAAACACCATATATTTT,CAWSESGNTIYF
TRBV2,TRBJ2-5,TRBD2,.,TGTGCCAGCAAGAGCGGGCTAGCGGGGCGTCAAGAGACCCAGTACTTC,CASKSGLAGRQETQYF
TRBV11-2,TRBJ1-3,.,.,TGTGCCAGCAGCTTAGATGTCGGAGGGGACACCATATATTTT,CASSLDVGGDTIYF
TRBV5-4,TRBJ1-1,.,few,TGTGCCAGCAGCTTGTTTCGAGAGGGGACTGAAGCTTTCTTT,CASSLFREGTEAFF
TRBV6-6,TRBJ1-3,TRBD1,.,TGTGCCAGCAGTACCGACAGGGCCGGAAACACCATATATTTT,CASSTDRAGNTIYF
TRBV11-2,TRBJ2-7,.,once,TGTGCCAGCAGCTTAGCGGCAGGTCCTACCTACGAGCAGTACTTC,CASSLAAGPTYEQYF
TRBV5-8,TRBJ2-7,.,.,TGTGCCAGCAGCTTGACAGGACTTTCCTACGAGCAGTACTTC,CASSLTGLSYEQYF
TRBV7-9,TRBJ2-7,.,.,TGTGCCAGCAGCTTTGATTTGGGCAGGCGGGACTTC,CASSFDLGRRDF
TRBV27,TRBJ2-2,TRBD1,.,TGTGCCAGCAGAGGACAGGCGAACACCGGGGAGCTGTTTTTT,CASRGQANTGELFF
TRBV29-1,TRBJ1-2,.,.,TGCAGCGTTGAAGATCAAAGGTTGGGAACAGGGACAAATGGCTACACCTTC,CSVEDQRLGTGTNGYTF
TRBV5-1,TRBJ2-5,.,.,TGCGCCAGCAGCTTGTCCGGAACAGGGTGGGAGACCCAGTACTTC,CASSLSGTGWETQYF
TRBV7-2,TRBJ1-4,.,.,TGTGCCAGCAGCTTGAACAGGGCTGATGAAAAACTGTTTTTT,CASSLNRADEKLFF
TRBV29-1,TRBJ1-1,TRBD1,.,TGCAGCGCCGGGAGGGGGCGAGGGGAAGAAGCTTTCTTT,CSAGRGRGEEAFF
TRBV2,TRBJ2-1,.,.,TGTGCCAGCAGTGAAGGGGGGGGCAGTGAGCAGTTCTTC,CASSEGGGSEQFF
TRBV27,TRBJ1-5,TRBD1,.,TGTGCCAGCAGTTTATACGGCAGGGGGGGGAATCAGCCCCAGCATTTT,CASSLYGRGGNQPQHF
TRBV29-1,TRBJ2-1,.,.,TGCAGCGGGTACCTAACAGGGAGCTCCTACAATGAGCAGTTCTTC,CSGYLTGSSYNEQFF
TRBV27,TRBJ2-1,.,.,TGTGCCAGCAGGCTGGACGCGTACAATGAGCAGTTCTTC,CASRLDAYNEQFF
TRBV30,TRBJ1-4,.,once,TGTGCCTGGCGGGACGCAGGCTTTGGAGGGGGAAAAAAACTGTTTTTT,CAWRDAGFGGGKKLFF
TRBV2,TRBJ2-7,.,.,TGTGCCAGCAGTGAAGCGGTGACAGGCCAGTACTTC,CASSEAVTGQYF